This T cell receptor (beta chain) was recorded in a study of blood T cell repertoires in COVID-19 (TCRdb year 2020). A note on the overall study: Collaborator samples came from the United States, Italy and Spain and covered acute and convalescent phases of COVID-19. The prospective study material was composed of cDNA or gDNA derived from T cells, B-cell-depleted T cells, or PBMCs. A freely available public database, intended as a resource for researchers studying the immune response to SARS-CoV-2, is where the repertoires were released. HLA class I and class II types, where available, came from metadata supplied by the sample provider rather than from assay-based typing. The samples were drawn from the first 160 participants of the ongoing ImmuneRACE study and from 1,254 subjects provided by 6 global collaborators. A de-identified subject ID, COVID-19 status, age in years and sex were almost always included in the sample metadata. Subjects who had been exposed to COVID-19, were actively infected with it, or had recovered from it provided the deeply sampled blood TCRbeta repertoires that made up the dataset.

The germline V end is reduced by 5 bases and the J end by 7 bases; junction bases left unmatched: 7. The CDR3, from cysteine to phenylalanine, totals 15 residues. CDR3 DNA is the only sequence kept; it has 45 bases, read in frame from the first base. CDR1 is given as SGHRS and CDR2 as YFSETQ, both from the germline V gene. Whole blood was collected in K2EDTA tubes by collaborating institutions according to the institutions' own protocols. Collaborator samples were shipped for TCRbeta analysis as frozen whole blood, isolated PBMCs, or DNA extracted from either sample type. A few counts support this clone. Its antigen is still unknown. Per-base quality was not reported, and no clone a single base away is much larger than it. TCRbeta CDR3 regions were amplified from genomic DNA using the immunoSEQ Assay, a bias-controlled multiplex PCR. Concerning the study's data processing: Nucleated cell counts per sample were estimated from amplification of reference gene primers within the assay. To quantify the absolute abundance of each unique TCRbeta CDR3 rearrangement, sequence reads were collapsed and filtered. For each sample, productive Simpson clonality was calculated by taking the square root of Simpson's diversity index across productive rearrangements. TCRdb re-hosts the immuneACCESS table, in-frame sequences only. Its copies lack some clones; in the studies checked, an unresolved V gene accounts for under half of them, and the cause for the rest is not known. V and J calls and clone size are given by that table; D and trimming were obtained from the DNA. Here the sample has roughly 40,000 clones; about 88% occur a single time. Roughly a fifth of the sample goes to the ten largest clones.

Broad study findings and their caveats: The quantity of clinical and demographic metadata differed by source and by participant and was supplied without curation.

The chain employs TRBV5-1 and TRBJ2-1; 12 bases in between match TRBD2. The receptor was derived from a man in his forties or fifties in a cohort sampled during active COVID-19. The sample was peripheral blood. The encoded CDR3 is CASRWTSGALNEQFF. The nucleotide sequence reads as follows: TGCGCCAGCAGGTGGACTAGCGGGGCGTTAAATGAGCAGTTCTTC. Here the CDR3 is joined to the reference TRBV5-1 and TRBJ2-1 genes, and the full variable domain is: KAGVTQTPRYLIKTRGQQVTLSCSPISGHRSVSWYQQTPGQGLQFLFEYFSETQRNKGNFPGRFSGRQFSNSRSEMNVSTLELGDSALYLCASRWTSGALNEQFFGPGTRLTVL.